This T cell receptor beta chain was identified in a study of OX40 agonist ivuxolimab in advanced cancers. CDR3 length equals 17 residues. V was pared by 3 bases and J by 1 base, with 16 bases between. Germline loops: CDR1 LNHDA, CDR2 SQIVND (reference sequence). Only in-frame clones appear in the TCRdb table, and some are missing; sequencing was by immunoSEQ multiplex PCR. The data contain 70,000 to 85,000 clones, about 85% of them singletons. As to this clone: Its cognate antigen is unknown.

Study conclusions and caveats: Clonal expansion by week 6 occurred in CD4+ and CD8+ blood T cells (at 0.1 to 3.0 mg/kg).

The receptor was derived from an adult with an advanced solid tumor such as melanoma, head and neck, liver or kidney cancer. The starting material was CD4+ or CD8+ T cells sorted from blood, obtained in a trial of the OX40 agonist ivuxolimab. The rearrangement joins TRBV19 to TRBJ1-5; the D gene is possibly TRBD1 (5 bases). This CDR3 is CASSILRGKLSNQPQHF. Here the CDR3 DNA reads TGTGCCAGTAGTATTTTGAGGGGAAAACTGAGCAATCAGCCCCAGCATTTT. The full variable domain, rest sourced from reference TRBV19 and TRBJ1-5, is DGGITQSPKYLFRKEGQNVTLSCEQNLNHDAMYWYRQDPGQGLRLIYYSQIVNDFQKGDIAEGYSVSREKKESFPLTVTSAQKNPTAFYLCASSILRGKLSNQPQHFGDGTRLSIL.